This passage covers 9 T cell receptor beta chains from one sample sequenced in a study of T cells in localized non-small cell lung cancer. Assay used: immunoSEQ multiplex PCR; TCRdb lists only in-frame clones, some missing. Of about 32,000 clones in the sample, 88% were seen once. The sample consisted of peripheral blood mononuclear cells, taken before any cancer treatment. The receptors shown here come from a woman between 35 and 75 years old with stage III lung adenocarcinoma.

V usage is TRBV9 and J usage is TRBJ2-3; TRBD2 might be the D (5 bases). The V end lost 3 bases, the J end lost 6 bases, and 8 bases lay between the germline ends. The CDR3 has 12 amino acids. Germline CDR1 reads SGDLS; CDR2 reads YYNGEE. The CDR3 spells CASSARGDTQYF. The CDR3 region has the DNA TGTGCCAGCAGCGCGCGAGGGGATACGCAGTATTTT.

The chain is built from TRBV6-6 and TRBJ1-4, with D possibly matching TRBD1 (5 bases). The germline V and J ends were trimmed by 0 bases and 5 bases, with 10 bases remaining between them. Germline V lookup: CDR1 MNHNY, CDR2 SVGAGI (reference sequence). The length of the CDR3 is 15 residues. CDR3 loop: CASSYSRAGNEKLFF. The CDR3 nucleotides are TGTGCCAGCAGTTACTCCAGGGCAGGGAATGAAAAACTGTTTTTT.

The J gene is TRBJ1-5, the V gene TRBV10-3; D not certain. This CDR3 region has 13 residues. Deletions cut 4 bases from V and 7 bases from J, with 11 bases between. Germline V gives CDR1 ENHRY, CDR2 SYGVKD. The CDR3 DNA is TGTGCCATCAGTGTGGAGGACGGGCAGCCCCAGCATTTT. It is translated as CAISVEDGQPQHF.

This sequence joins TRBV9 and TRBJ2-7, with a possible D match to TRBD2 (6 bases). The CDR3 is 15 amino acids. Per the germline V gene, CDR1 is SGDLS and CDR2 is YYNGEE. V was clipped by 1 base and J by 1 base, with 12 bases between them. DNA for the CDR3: TGTGCCAGCAGCGTAACGGCAGGGACTTCCTACGAGCAGTACTTC. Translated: CASSVTAGTSYEQYF.

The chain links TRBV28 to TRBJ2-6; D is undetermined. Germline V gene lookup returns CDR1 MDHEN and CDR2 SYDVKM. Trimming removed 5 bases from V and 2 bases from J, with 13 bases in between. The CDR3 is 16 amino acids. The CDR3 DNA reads TGTGCCAGCAGTGGTCCGTTGAGTGCTGGGGCCAACGTCCTGACTTTC. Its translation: CASSGPLSAGANVLTF.

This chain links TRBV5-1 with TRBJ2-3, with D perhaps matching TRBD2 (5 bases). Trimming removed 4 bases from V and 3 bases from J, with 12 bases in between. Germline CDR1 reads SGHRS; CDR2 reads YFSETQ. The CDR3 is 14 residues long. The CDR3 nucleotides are TGCGCCAGCAGCGCGGGTCTGGGGACAGATACGCAGTATTTT. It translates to CASSAGLGTDTQYF.

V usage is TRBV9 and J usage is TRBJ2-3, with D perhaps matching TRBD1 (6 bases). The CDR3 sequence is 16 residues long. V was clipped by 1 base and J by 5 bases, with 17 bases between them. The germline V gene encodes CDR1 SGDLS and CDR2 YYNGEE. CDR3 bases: TGTGCCAGCAGCGTATACCAGGGGAGAAAGGGAGATACGCAGTATTTT. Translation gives CASSVYQGRKGDTQYF.

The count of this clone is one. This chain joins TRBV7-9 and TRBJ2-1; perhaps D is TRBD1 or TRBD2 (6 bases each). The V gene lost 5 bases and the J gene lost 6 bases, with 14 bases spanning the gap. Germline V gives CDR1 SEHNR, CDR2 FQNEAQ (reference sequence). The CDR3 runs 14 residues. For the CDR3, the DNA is TGTGCCAGCAGCCAAGGGGGACTGGCCAATGAGCAGTTCTTC. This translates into CASSQGGLANEQFF.

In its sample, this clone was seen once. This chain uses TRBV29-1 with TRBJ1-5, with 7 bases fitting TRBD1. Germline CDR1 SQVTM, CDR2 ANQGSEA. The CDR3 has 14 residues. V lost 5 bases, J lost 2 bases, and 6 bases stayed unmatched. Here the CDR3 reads CSVRQGGGNQPQHF. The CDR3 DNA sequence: TGCAGCGTTCGACAGGGTGGGGGCAATCAGCCCCAGCATTTT.